This entry describes one TCR beta chain. CDR1 MNHEY and CDR2 SVGAGI come from the germline V gene. Trimming took off 5 bases at V and 6 bases at J, with 10 bases between the two ends. This CDR3 contains 13 residues. Only in-frame clones appear in the TCRdb table, and some are missing; sequencing was by immunoSEQ multiplex PCR. This sample carries 30,000 to 40,000 clones, over 80% of them seen once, and the ten largest clones take around 9.1%. This specimen comes from a study of blood T cell repertoires in COVID-19. Turning to the study itself: Acute-phase and convalescent COVID-19 samples originated in the United States, Italy and Spain.

Specimen: peripheral blood. The receptor's source is a man aged 80 or over with active COVID-19. The chain is built from TRBV6-5 and TRBJ2-2; no clear D. CDR3 nucleotide sequence: TGTGCCAGCAGTATGACTCGGTCCGGGGAGCTGTTTTTT. Translated: CASSMTRSGELFF.